This T cell receptor beta chain was captured in a study of cytomegalovirus exposure and HLA in healthy donors. Study in general: T cells numbering around 190 million yielded some 100 million unique TCR beta sequences in an earlier analysis. Regarding the study as a whole: It was confirmed in vitro that a few of the CMV-associated chains were specific for CMV antigens.

CDR1 and CDR2 (germline): MNHNY, SVGAGI (reference sequence). The CDR3 length is 15 residues. Trimming took off 5 bases at V and 3 bases at J, with 16 bases between the two ends. A word on this clone: Antigen unknown.

The PCR ran on 60 Vbeta and 13 Jbeta primers. Some clones are missing from TCRdb's copy, which holds only in-frame ones; the method was immunoSEQ multiplex PCR. The table includes 150,000 to 200,000 clones, approximately 88% detected once. The rearrangement links TRBV6-6 to TRBJ1-1; no firm D call. This TCR came from a woman aged 45-60 years in good health and CMV-seropositive. The material sequenced was PBMCs. CDR3 DNA: TGTGCCAGCAGTCCACACCCCCGTGGGCACACTGAAGCTTTCTTT. The encoded protein is CASSPHPRGHTEAFF.